Following are 10 T cell receptor beta chains from one sample sequenced in a study of blood T cells in healthy people across ages. Combining a sample-barcoded 5' primer with a J-beta primer mix, a second PCR ran for roughly 7 to 12 cycles. TCRdb processed the 5' RACE reads anew with MiXCR; each CDR3 protein has one entry. This table holds 1.8 million or so distinct CDR3 sequences, around 40% found once. Specimen: blood. These receptors originate from a human donor in good health.

The chain uses TRBV9 and TRBJ2-4, with 8 bases fitting TRBD2. Gene TRBJ2-7 matches the end of the DNA better, so the J call may be wrong. Per the germline V gene, CDR1 is SGDLS and CDR2 is YYNGEE. The length of the CDR3 is 16 residues. The CDR3 DNA reads TGTGCCAGCAGCGAGGGACCGGCGGGAGGAATCTACGAGCAGTACTTC. It encodes CASSEGPAGGIYEQYF.

V is TRBV20-1 and J is TRBJ2-7; D gene ambiguous. The CDR3 has 13 residues. Deletions cut 1 base from V and 5 bases from J, with 12 bases between. CDR1 DFQATT and CDR2 SNEGSKA come from the germline V gene (reference sequence). The CDR3 reads CSARVVLRDEQYF. CDR3 nucleotides: TGCAGTGCTAGAGTAGTACTTAGGGACGAGCAGTACTTC.

The rearrangement joins TRBV7-2 to TRBJ2-1; 8 positions match TRBD2. The CDR3 loop spans 15 amino acids. Trimming cost V 1 base and J 9 bases; bases outside gene matches: 8. In germline, CDR1 is SGHTA, CDR2 FQGNSA. The CDR3 DNA is TGTGCCAGCAGCTTAGTAGGGACTAGAGAGAGTGAGCAGTTCTTC. It encodes CASSLVGTRESEQFF.

On this clonotype: This may arise from a read error, as a much more abundant clone is one base away. This chain links TRBV20-1 with TRBJ1-1; 8 bases match TRBD1. The CDR3 spans 12 residues. Germline CDR1 is DFQATT and CDR2 is SNEGSKA (reference sequence). For the CDR3, the DNA is TGCAGGGCTAGCACAGGGGGCACTGAAGCTTTCTTT. Translation: CRASTGGTEAFF.

The gene calls are TRBV7-2 and TRBJ2-7; D gene unclear. V was cut by 2 bases and J by 5 bases, with 13 bases left in between. The CDR3 has 14 residues. The germline V gene encodes CDR1 SGHTA and CDR2 FQGNSA. The CDR3 protein is CASSLTLESNEQYF. CDR3 coding DNA: TGTGCCAGCAGCTTAACCCTAGAGTCGAACGAGCAGTACTTC.

This clonotype was seen only a few times. The chain joins TRBV20-1 to TRBJ2-5; TRBD2 aligns across 8 bases. V shed 6 bases, J shed 5 bases, and the junction held 14 bases outside the gene matches. The germline V gene encodes CDR1 DFQATT and CDR2 SNEGSKA (reference sequence). The CDR3 spans 15 residues. DNA for the CDR3: TGCAGTGCACCCCTTTTTGCGGGGGGCATTGAGACCCAGTACTTC. This gives the protein CSAPLFAGGIETQYF.

This clonotype was observed a handful of times. CDR3 sequence: CASSLYLYGYTF. The CDR3 DNA reads as TGTGCCAGCAGTTTGTACCTCTATGGCTACACCTTC. The chain has TRBV28 and TRBJ1-2; no clear D gene. Germline lookup yields CDR1 MDHEN and CDR2 SYDVKM. The V and J ends lost 3 bases and 4 bases respectively, with 6 bases between them. There are 12 residues in the CDR3.

The chain links TRBV5-1 to TRBJ2-3; D gene uncertain. V gave up 0 bases and J gave up 0 bases, with 11 bases separating them. Germline CDR1 is SGHRS and CDR2 is YFSETQ. The CDR3 is 16 amino acids. The CDR3 region has the DNA TGCGCCAGCAGCTTGGATGGTGCCGTAAGCACAGATACGCAGTATTTT. Translating gives CASSLDGAVSTDTQYF.

This clonotype has a single count. This rearrangement joins TRBV6-6 to TRBJ2-1; 7 bases are a match to TRBD2. This CDR3 region has 14 residues. The V and J ends lost 2 bases and 7 bases, in that order; junction bases with no gene match: 5. CDR1 and CDR2 from the germline V gene are MNHNY and SVGAGI (reference sequence). CDR3 region: CASSYPTSANEQFF. The CDR3, as DNA: TGTGCCAGCAGTTACCCCACTAGCGCGAATGAGCAGTTCTTC.

The V and J genes are TRBV20-1 and TRBJ2-4; the D gene is possibly TRBD1 (5 bases). The CDR3 is 13 residues long. With 8 bases removed from V and 13 bases from J, the gap between germline ends came to 24 bases. The germline CDR1 and CDR2 sequences are DFQATT and SNEGSKA (reference sequence). CDR3 DNA: TGCAGTTTAGAATGGTTTGGGGCTGAAGAGCAGTACTTC. This sequence encodes CSLEWFGAEEQYF.